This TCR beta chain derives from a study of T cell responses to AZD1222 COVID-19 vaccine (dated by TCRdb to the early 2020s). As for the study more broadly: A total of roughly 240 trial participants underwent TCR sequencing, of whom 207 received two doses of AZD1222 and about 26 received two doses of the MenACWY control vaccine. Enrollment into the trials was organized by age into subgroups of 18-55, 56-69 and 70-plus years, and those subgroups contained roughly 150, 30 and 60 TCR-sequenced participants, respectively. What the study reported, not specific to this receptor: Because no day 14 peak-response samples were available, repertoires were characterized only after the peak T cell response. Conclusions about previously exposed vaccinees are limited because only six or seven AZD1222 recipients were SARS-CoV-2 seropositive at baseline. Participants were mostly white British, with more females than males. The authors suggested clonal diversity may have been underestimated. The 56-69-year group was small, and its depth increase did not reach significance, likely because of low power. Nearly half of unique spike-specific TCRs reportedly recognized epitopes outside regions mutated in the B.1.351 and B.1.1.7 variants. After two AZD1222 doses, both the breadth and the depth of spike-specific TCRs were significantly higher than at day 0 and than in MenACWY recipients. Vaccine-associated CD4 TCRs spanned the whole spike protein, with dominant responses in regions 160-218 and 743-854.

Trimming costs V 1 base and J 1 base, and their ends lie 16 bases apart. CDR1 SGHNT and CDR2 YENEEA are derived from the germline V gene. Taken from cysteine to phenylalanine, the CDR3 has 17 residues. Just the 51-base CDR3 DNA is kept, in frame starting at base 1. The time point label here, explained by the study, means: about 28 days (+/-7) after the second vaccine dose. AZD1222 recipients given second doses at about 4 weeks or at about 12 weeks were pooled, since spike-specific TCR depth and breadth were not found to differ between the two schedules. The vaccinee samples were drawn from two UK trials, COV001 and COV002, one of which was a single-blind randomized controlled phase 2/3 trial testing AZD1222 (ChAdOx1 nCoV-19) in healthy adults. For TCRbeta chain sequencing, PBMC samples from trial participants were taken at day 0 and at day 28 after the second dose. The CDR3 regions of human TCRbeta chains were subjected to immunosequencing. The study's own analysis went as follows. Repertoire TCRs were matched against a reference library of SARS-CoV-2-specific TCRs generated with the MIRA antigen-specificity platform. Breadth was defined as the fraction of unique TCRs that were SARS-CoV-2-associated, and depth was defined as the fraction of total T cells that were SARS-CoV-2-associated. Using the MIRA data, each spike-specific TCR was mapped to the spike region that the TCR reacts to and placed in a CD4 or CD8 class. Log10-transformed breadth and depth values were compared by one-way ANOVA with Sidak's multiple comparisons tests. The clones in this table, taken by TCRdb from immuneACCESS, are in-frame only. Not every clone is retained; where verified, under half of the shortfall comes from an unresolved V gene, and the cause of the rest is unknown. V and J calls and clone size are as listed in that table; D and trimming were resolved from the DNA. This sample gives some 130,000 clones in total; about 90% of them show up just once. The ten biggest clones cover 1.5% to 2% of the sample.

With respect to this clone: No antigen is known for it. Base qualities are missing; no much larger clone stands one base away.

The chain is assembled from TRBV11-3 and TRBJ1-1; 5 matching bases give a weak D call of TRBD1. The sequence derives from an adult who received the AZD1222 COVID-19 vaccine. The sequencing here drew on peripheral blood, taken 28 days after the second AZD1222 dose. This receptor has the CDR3 CASSLVSGLGGNTEAFF. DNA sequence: TGTGCCAGCAGCTTAGTGTCGGGACTCGGGGGGAACACTGAAGCTTTCTTT. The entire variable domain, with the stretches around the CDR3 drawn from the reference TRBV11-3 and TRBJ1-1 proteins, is EAGVVQSPRYKIIEKKQPVAFWCNPISGHNTLYWYLQNLGQGPELLIRYENEEAVDDSQLPKDRFSAERLKGVDSTLKIQPAELGDSAVYLCASSLVSGLGGNTEAFFGQGTRLTVV.